This T cell receptor beta chain stems from a study of T cells in Graves' hyperthyroidism and ophthalmopathy. Points from the study as a whole: Most clonotypes expanded in the thyroid (above 0.001) were also present in blood. The model made its ophthalmopathy prediction, and onset followed a median approximately six months later.

RNA transcripts were the template for amplifying TCR beta CDR3 regions. HTBI primers were the set used in a first-round RT-PCR of the TCR CDR3. Via MiXCR, TCRdb re-called the multiplex PCR reads, giving one row per CDR3 protein. The sample holds roughly 130,000 distinct CDR3 sequences, over 20% seen once. The CDR3 is 18 amino acids. Per the germline V gene, CDR1 is SEHNR and CDR2 is FQNEAQ (reference sequence). Trimming removed 5 bases from V and 11 bases from J; junction bases left unmatched: 20. Blood dates from first hyperthyroidism diagnosis, before any ophthalmopathy symptoms. As concerns this clonotype: As yet, its antigen is unknown.

This clonotype was obtained from a woman between 45 and 65 years old with Graves' hyperthyroidism that later progressed to Graves' ophthalmopathy. The sequencing input was blood. The chain has TRBV7-9 and TRBJ2-3; 12 nucleotides match TRBD2. The CDR3 is CASSPSPTSGRSVSGQYF. The CDR3 DNA reads TGTGCCAGCAGCCCGAGCCCGACTAGCGGGAGATCAGTGAGTGGGCAGTATTTT.